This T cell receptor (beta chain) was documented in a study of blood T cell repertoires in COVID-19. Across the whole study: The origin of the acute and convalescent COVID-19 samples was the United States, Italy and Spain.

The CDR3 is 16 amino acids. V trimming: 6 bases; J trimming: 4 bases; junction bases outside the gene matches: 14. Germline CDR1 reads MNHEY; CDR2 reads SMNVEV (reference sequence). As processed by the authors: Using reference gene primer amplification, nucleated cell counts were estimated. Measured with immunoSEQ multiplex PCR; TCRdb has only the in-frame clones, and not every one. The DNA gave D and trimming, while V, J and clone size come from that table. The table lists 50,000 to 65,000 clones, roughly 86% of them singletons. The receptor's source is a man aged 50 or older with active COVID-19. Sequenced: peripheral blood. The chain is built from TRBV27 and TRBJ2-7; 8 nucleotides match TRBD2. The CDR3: CASSLGGGKISYEQYF. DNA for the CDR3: TGTGCCAGCAGCCTCGGCGGGGGGAAGATCTCTTACGAGCAGTACTTC.